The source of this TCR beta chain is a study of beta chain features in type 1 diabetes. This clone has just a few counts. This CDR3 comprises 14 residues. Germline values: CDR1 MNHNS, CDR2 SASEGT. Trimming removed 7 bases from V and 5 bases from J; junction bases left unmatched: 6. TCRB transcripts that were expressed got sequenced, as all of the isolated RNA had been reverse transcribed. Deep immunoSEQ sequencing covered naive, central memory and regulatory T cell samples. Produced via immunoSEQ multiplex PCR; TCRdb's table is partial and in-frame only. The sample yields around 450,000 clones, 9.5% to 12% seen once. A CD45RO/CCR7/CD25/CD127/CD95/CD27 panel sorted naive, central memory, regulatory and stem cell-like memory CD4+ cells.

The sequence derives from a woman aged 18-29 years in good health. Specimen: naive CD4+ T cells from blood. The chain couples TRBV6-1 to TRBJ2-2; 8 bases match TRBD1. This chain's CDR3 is CASNQQGGTGELFF. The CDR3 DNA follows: TGTGCCAGCAACCAACAGGGGGGAACCGGGGAGCTGTTTTTT.